Presented here are 14 T cell receptor beta chains from one specimen sequenced in a study of cytomegalovirus exposure and HLA in healthy donors. Both 60 Vbeta primers and 13 Jbeta primers went into the PCR. TCRdb's copy holds only in-frame clones and misses some; the assay was immunoSEQ multiplex PCR. The sample has about 160,000 clones; more than 65% are singletons. Sequences were obtained from PBMCs. The receptors here all came from a man between 18 and 35 years old in good health and CMV-seropositive.

The chain combines TRBV29-1 with TRBJ1-1; 7 positions match TRBD1. This CDR3 region has 14 residues. Trimming at V came to 5 bases and at J to 0 bases, leaving 6 bases not matched to a gene. CDR1 SQVTM and CDR2 ANQGSEA come from the germline V gene. CDR3 amino acids: CSVYYRGLNTEAFF. The CDR3 DNA sequence: TGCAGCGTTTATTACAGGGGCCTGAACACTGAAGCTTTCTTT.

This chain uses TRBV5-1 with TRBJ2-1; 13 positions agree with TRBD2. Per germline, CDR1 SGHRS and CDR2 YFSETQ. This CDR3 region has 15 residues. After removal of 4 bases from V and 7 bases from J, the junction contained 5 bases not matched to a gene. The CDR3 loop reads CASSLRTSGSNEQFF. The CDR3 nucleotides read TGCGCCAGCAGCCTCAGGACTAGCGGGAGTAATGAGCAGTTCTTC.

This chain joins TRBV7-8 and TRBJ2-7, with 7 positions matching TRBD1. With 3 bases clipped from V and 5 bases from J, the junction kept 16 bases outside the gene matches. Germline V gene data show CDR1 as SGHVS and CDR2 as FQNEAQ. This CDR3 region has 17 residues. For the CDR3, the DNA is TGTGCCAGCAGCTTTTCCACCTTCAAGACAGGGTACGACGAGCAGTACGTC. This encodes CASSFSTFKTGYDEQYV.

This clone was observed a handful of times. This chain connects TRBV28 to TRBJ1-2; 10 bases align to TRBD1. The CDR3 is 13 amino acids. Germline CDR1 and CDR2: MDHEN and SYDVKM. The J segment lost 8 bases and the V segment lost 2 bases, leaving 2 bases of the junction unmatched. In DNA, the CDR3 is TGTGCCAGCAGTTTAGGACAGGGGGTGGGCTACACCTTC. Its protein product is CASSLGQGVGYTF.

This clone showed up many times. This chain links TRBV25-1 with TRBJ1-1, with 8 bases lining up with TRBD1. V lost 7 bases, J lost 6 bases, and 7 bases stayed unmatched. Germline V gene lookup returns CDR1 MGHDK and CDR2 SYGVNS. The CDR3 length is 13 residues. CDR3 sequence reads: CASKTGGSPEAFF. CDR3 DNA: TGTGCCAGCAAAACAGGGGGGTCTCCTGAAGCTTTCTTT.

V usage is TRBV6-4 and J usage is TRBJ2-1; 10 bases line up with TRBD2. Germline V gene data show CDR1 as MRHNA and CDR2 as SNTAGT. V was pared by 5 bases and J by 4 bases, with 5 bases of the junction left unmatched. This CDR3 has 15 amino acids. In DNA, the CDR3 is TGTGCCAGCAGTTTAAGCGGGGGGGGTTACAATGAGCAGTTCTTC. Its translation is CASSLSGGGYNEQFF.

The gene calls are TRBV15 and TRBJ2-4, with a tentative D call TRBD2 (7 bases). The CDR3 is 17 residues long. V lost 0 bases and J 1 base, leaving 13 bases between the germline ends. The germline V gene has CDR1 LNHNV and CDR2 YYDKDF (reference sequence). The CDR3 region is CATSRDGGGGAKNIQYF. The CDR3 DNA sequence: TGTGCCACCAGCAGAGATGGGGGAGGGGGGGCCAAAAACATTCAGTACTTC.

The V gene is TRBV5-1, the J gene TRBJ2-2, with TRBD2 identical over 7 bases. CDR1 is SGHRS, CDR2 YFSETQ, per germline. After removal of 3 bases from V and 2 bases from J, the junction contained 10 bases not matched to a gene. The CDR3 spans 17 residues. The CDR3 bases are TGCGCCAGCAGCTCCTACGGGCGGGAGATCAACACCGGGGAGCTGTTTTTT. Its protein is CASSSYGREINTGELFF.

V and J are TRBV9 and TRBJ1-1, with D possibly TRBD1 on 5 matching bases. This CDR3 has 15 amino acids. V lost 0 bases to trimming and J lost 2 bases, with 11 bases between them. Germline V lookup: CDR1 SGDLS, CDR2 YYNGEE. CDR3 bases: TGTGCCAGCAGCGTAGAAGGGGTAGGAAACACTGAAGCTTTCTTT. Its protein is CASSVEGVGNTEAFF.

This chain links TRBV5-6 with TRBJ1-6; weak D call: TRBD1 (6 bases). The CDR3 consists of 14 residues. Per the germline V gene, CDR1 is SGHDT and CDR2 is YYEEEE. V shed 4 bases and J shed 9 bases, with 14 bases lying between them. CDR3 in DNA: TGTGCCAGCAGCCCTACAGGGTCCGTTTCACCCCTCCACTTT. This sequence encodes CASSPTGSVSPLHF.

This clone was observed once. This rearrangement joins TRBV19 to TRBJ2-2; 8 bases agree with TRBD1. The CDR3 sequence is 13 residues long. V lost 9 bases to trimming and J lost 6 bases; unmatched junction nucleotides: 6. The V gene's germline CDR1 is LNHDA and CDR2 SQIVND (reference sequence). CDR3 sequence (DNA): TGTGCCAGGGGACCACAGGGGGCCGGGGAGCTGTTTTTT. Its protein is CARGPQGAGELFF.

The chain couples TRBV5-6 to TRBJ1-2; 8 positions agree with TRBD1. The germline V gene has CDR1 SGHDT and CDR2 YYEEEE. The CDR3 length is 13 residues. Trimming cost V 4 bases and J 6 bases; bases outside gene matches: 5. This CDR3 reads CASSPGQGDGYTF. The CDR3 DNA is TGTGCCAGCAGCCCCGGACAGGGAGATGGCTACACCTTC.

The V call is TRBV2, the J call TRBJ1-1; 8 bases agree with TRBD1. The CDR3 consists of 14 residues. CDR1 is SNHLY and CDR2 is FYNNEI in the germline V gene. V trimming: 8 bases; J trimming: 3 bases; junction bases outside the gene matches: 8. CDR3 amino acids: CASGGTGGYTEAFF. DNA of the CDR3: TGTGCCAGCGGGGGGACAGGAGGGTACACTGAAGCTTTCTTT.

The chain carries TRBV7-2 and TRBJ1-1; D not certain. V lost 5 bases and J lost 9, with 16 bases in between. The length of the CDR3 is 13 residues. CDR1 and CDR2 from the germline V gene are SGHTA and FQGNSA. The CDR3 DNA reads TGTGCCAGCAGCGAGAGATGGGCGCTAAAAGCTTTCTTT. Its protein is CASSERWALKAFF.